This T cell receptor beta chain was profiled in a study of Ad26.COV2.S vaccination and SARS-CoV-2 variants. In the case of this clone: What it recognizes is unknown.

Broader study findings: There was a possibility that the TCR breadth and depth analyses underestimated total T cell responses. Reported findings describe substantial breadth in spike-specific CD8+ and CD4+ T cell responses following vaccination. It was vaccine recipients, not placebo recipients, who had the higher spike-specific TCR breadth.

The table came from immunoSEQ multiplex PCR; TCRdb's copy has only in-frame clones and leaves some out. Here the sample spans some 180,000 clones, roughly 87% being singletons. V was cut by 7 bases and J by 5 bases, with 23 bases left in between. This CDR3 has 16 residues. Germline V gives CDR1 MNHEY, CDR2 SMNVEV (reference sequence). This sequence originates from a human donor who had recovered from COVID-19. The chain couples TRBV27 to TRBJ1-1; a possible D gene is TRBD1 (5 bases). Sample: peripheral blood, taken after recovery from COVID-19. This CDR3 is CASKHLRRRGDTEAFF. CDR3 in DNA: TGTGCCAGCAAACACCTCCGACGTCGGGGGGATACTGAAGCTTTCTTT.